This T cell receptor (beta chain) stems from a study of human T cells and chemical hapten exposure. After removal of 2 bases from V and 7 bases from J, the junction contained 6 bases not matched to a gene. The germline CDR1 and CDR2 sequences are SGHTS and YDEGEE. The CDR3 extends over 15 amino acids. General observations from the study: With patch test score, the counts of PT1 expanded TCRs showed a positive correlation. There was no change with DPC sensitization in TCRs above 1 in 1000 frequency.

The time point was: patch test 3, about 24 weeks after DPC sensitization. This sample's treatment: therapeutic diphenylcyclopropenone sensitization with weekly scalp DPC. As to this clonotype: Its antigen is unknown.

The study used a library that attached unique molecular identifiers to individual cDNA molecules. Authors' processing steps: Sampled TCR counts reached a median of around 89,000 per sample, with values ranging from roughly 23,224 to 700,000. A single record per CDR3 protein comes from TCRdb applying MiXCR to the RACE reads. The V and J calls were determined by TCRdb, not by the authors. The sample holds about 82,000 distinct CDR3 sequences, 13% seen once. Sequencing used whole blood, obtained in connection with sensitization to the hapten diphenylcyclopropenone (DPC). This TCR derives from a woman aged 50 to 60 with alopecia areata. Some clones in this sample may be carry-over from other donors' samples. The chain uses TRBV5-8 and TRBJ1-4; TRBD1 aligns across 9 bases. CDR3 residues: CASSFSGTGPEKLFF. The CDR3 nucleotides are TGTGCCAGCAGCTTCTCCGGGACAGGGCCTGAAAAACTGTTTTTT.